The clone carrying this TCR beta chain was recorded a few times. Arm-PCR with iRepertoire HTBI primers amplified the CDR3 regions for these TCR beta libraries. Using its own MiXCR run on the multiplex PCR reads, TCRdb lists one record per CDR3 protein. The sample carries approximately 540,000 distinct CDR3 sequences, around 13% recorded once. The time point here: newly diagnosed GD, antithyroid drugs for less than 3 months. The TCR library was prepared using RNA isolated from PBMCs. American Thyroid Association guidelines defined Graves' disease diagnosis. The data were taken from a study of regulatory T cells in long-lasting Graves disease. A further study also used this sample, focusing on T cells in Graves' hyperthyroidism and ophthalmopathy.

The sample in question was peripheral blood mononuclear cells (PBMCs), obtained at new diagnosis, from a patient treated with antithyroid drugs. The TCR comes from a woman in her 30s with Graves disease.

DNA of the CDR3: TGCGCCAGCACCGAACCGGGGTTAAGTTCACCCCTCCACTTT. Translated: CASTEPGLSSPLHF. V is TRBV5-1 and J is TRBJ1-6; no definite D call. With 6 bases removed from V and 9 bases from J, the gap between germline ends came to 16 bases. The CDR3 is 14 amino acids. Germline V lookup: CDR1 SGHRS, CDR2 YFSETQ.